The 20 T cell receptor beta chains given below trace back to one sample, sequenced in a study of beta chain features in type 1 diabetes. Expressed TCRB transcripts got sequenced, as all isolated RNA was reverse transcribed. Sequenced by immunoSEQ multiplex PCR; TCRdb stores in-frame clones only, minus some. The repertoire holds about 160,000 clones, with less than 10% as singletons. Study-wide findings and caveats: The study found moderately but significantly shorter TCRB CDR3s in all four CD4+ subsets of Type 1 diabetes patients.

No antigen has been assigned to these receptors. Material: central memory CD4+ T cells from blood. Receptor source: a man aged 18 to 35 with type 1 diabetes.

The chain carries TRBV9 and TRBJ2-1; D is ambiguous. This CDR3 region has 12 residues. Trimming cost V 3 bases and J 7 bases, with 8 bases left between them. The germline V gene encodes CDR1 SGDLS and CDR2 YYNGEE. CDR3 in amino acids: CASSASRNEQFF. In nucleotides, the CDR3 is TGTGCCAGCAGCGCTAGTCGTAATGAGCAGTTCTTC.

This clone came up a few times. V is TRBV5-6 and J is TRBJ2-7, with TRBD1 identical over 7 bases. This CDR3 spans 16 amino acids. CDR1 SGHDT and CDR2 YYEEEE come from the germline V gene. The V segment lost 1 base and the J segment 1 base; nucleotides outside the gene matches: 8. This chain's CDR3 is CASSLSGTARSYEQYF. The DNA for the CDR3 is TGTGCCAGCAGCTTGTCCGGGACAGCCCGTTCCTACGAGCAGTACTTC.

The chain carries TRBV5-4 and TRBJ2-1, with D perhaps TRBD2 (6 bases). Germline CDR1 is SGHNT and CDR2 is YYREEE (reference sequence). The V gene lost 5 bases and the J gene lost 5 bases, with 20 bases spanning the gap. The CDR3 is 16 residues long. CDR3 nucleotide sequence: TGTGCCAGCAGTCGTGCAACCGGGACTGGGAACAATGAGCAGTTCTTC. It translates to CASSRATGTGNNEQFF.

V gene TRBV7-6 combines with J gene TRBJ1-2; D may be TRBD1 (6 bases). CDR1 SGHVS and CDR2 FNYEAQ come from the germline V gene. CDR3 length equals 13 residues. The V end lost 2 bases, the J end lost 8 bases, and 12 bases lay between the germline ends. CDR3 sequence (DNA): TGTGCCAGCAGCTTAACCGGGGGGCAGGGCTACACCTTC. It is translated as CASSLTGGQGYTF.

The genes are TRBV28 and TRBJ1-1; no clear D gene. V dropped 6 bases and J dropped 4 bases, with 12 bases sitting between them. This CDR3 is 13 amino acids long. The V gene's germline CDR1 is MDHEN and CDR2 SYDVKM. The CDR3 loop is CASSIPYRTEAFF. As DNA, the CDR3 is TGTGCCAGCAGCATCCCCTATCGCACTGAAGCTTTCTTT.

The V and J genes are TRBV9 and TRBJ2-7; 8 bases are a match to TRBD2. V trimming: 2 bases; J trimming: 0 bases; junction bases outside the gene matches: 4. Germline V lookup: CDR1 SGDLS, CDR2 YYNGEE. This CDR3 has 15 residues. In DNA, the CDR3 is TGTGCCAGCAGCGTTGGGCTAGCGGGCTCCTACGAGCAGTACTTC. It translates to CASSVGLAGSYEQYF.

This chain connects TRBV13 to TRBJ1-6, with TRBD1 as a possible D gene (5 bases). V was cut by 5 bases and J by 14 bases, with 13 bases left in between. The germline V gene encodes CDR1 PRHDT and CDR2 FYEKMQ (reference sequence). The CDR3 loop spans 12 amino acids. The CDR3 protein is CASSIPGGTLHF. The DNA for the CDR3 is TGTGCCAGCAGCATCCCGGGGGGGACCCTCCACTTT.

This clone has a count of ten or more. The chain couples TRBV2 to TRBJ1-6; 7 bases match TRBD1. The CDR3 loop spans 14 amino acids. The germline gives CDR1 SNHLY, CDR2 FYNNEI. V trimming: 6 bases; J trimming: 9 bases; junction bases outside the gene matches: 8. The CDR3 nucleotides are TGTGCCAGCAGCGGGGACAGTGAGGGTTCACCCCTCCACTTT. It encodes CASSGDSEGSPLHF.

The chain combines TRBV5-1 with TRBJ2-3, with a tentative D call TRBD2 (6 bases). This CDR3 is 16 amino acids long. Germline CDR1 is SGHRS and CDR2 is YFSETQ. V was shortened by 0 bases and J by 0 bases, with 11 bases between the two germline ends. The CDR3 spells CASSLGASESTDTQYF. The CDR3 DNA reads TGCGCCAGCAGCTTGGGGGCTAGCGAGAGCACAGATACGCAGTATTTT.

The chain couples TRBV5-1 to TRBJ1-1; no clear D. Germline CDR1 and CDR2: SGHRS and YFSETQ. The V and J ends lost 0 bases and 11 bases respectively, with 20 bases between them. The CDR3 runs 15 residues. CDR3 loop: CASSLDVSAGYGAFF. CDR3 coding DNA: TGCGCCAGCAGCTTGGATGTGAGTGCGGGGTACGGGGCTTTCTTT.

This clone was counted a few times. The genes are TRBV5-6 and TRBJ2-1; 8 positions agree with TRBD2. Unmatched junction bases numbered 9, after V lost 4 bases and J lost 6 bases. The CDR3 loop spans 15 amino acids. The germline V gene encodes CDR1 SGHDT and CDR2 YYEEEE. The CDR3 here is CASSDGTSISNEQFF. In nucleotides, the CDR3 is TGTGCCAGCAGCGACGGGACTAGTATTTCCAATGAGCAGTTCTTC.

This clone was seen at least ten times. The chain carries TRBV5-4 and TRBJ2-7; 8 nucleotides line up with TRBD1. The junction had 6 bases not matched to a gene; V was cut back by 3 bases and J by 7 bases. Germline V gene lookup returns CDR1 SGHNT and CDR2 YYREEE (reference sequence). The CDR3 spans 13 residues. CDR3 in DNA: TGTGCCAGCAGCTGGGACAGGCAGTGGGAGCAGTACTTC. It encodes CASSWDRQWEQYF.

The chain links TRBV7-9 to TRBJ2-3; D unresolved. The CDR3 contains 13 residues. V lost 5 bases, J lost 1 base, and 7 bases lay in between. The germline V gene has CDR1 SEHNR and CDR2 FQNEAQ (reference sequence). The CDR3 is CASSRHGTDTQYF. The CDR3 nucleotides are TGTGCCAGCAGCAGACACGGCACAGATACGCAGTATTTT.

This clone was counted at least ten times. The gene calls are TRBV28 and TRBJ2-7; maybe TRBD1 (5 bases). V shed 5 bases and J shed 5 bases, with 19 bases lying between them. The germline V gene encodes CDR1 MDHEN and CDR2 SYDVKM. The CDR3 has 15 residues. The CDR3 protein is CASSPTRAGFNEQYF. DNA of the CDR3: TGTGCCAGCAGTCCCACCCGGGCAGGGTTCAACGAGCAGTACTTC.

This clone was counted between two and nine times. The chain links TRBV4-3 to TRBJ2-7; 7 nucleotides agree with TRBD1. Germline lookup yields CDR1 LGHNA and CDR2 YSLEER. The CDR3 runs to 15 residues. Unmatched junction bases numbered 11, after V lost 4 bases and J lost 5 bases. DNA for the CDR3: TGCGCCAGCAGCCGACGAGGTACAGGGGCCAACGAGCAGTACTTC. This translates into CASSRRGTGANEQYF.

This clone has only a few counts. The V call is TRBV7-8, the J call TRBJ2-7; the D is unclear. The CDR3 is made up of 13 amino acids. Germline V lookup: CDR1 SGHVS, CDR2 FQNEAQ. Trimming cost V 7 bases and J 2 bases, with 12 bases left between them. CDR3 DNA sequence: TGTGCCAGCACCTTTCCCCCCACCTACGAGCAGTACTTC. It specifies CASTFPPTYEQYF.

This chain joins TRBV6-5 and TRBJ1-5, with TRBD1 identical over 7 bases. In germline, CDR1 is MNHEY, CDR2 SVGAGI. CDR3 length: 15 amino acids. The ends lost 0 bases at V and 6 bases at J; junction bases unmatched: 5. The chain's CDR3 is CASSYSSAGGQPQHF. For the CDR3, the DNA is TGTGCCAGCAGTTACTCGTCGGCAGGGGGTCAGCCCCAGCATTTT.

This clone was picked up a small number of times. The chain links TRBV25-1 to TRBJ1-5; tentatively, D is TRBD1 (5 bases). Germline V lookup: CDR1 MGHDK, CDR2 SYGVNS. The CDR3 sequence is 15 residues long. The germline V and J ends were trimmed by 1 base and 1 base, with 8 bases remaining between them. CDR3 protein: CASSESGKSNQPQHF. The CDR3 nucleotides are TGTGCCAGCAGTGAATCAGGGAAGAGCAATCAGCCCCAGCATTTT.

As DNA, the CDR3 is TGTGCCAGCAGCGGAGGGGGGGATGAGCAGTACTTC. It encodes CASSGGGDEQYF. V and J are TRBV7-2 and TRBJ2-7; maybe TRBD2 (7 bases). The CDR3 runs 12 residues. The germline V gene encodes CDR1 SGHTA and CDR2 FQGNSA. Trimming removed 5 bases at V and 7 bases at J, with 12 bases between.

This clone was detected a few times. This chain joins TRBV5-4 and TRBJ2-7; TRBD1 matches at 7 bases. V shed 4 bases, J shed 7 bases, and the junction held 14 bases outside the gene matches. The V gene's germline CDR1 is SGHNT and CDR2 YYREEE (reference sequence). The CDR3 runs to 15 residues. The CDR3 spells CASSRDLQGPREQYF. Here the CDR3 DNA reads TGTGCCAGCAGCCGCGATTTACAGGGGCCGAGGGAGCAGTACTTC.